One and the same sample provided the 4 T cell receptor beta chains below, sequenced in a study of CD8+CD57+ T cells in acquired aplastic anemia. Those patients picked for sequencing had displayed CD8+CD57+ cell expansion on flow cytometry. TCR beta VDJ combinations and CDR3 sequences were profiled from genomic DNA. In TCRdb, the reads were re-called with MiXCR into one record per CDR3 protein. The table includes 180,000 or so distinct CDR3 sequences, around 50% detected once. Material for sequencing was sorted CD4+, CD8+, or CD8+CD57+ T cells (not recorded which) from PBMCs. These receptors all come from a human donor with aplastic anemia.

This chain uses TRBV9 with TRBJ2-2; D gene uncertain. V was trimmed by 4 bases and J by 2 bases, leaving 21 bases between them. CDR3 length: 18 amino acids. CDR1 SGDLS and CDR2 YYNGEE come from the germline V gene. The CDR3 sequence is CASSPRWGSFGNTGELFF. The DNA of the CDR3 is TGTGCCAGCAGCCCCCGCTGGGGTTCTTTTGGAAACACCGGGGAGCTGTTTTTT.

This chain joins TRBV7-9 and TRBJ1-1; no firm D call. This CDR3 is built from 13 residues. V was clipped by 6 bases and J by 1 base, with 9 bases between them. Germline V gene lookup returns CDR1 SEHNR and CDR2 FQNEAQ (reference sequence). In DNA, the CDR3 is TGTGCCAGCAGAAAGGGCTCGAACACTGAAGCTTTCTTT. As protein: CASRKGSNTEAFF.

V and J are TRBV6-1 and TRBJ2-1; 13 bases line up with TRBD2. The V gene's germline CDR1 is MNHNS and CDR2 SASEGT. V lost 6 bases to trimming and J lost 7 bases; unmatched junction nucleotides: 6. The CDR3 loop spans 15 amino acids. The CDR3 loop reads CASRRTSGGPNEQFF. The CDR3 DNA sequence: TGTGCCAGCAGACGGACTAGCGGGGGCCCTAATGAGCAGTTCTTC.

This clonotype was seen many times. The V call is TRBV12-3 or TRBV12-4, the J call TRBJ1-3; no clear D. This CDR3 comprises 13 residues. The V and J ends lost 4 bases and 0 bases respectively, with 4 bases between them. The CDR3 region has the DNA TGTGCCAGCAGTTCAAGCTCTGGAAACACCATATATTTT. The encoded protein is CASSSSSGNTIYF.